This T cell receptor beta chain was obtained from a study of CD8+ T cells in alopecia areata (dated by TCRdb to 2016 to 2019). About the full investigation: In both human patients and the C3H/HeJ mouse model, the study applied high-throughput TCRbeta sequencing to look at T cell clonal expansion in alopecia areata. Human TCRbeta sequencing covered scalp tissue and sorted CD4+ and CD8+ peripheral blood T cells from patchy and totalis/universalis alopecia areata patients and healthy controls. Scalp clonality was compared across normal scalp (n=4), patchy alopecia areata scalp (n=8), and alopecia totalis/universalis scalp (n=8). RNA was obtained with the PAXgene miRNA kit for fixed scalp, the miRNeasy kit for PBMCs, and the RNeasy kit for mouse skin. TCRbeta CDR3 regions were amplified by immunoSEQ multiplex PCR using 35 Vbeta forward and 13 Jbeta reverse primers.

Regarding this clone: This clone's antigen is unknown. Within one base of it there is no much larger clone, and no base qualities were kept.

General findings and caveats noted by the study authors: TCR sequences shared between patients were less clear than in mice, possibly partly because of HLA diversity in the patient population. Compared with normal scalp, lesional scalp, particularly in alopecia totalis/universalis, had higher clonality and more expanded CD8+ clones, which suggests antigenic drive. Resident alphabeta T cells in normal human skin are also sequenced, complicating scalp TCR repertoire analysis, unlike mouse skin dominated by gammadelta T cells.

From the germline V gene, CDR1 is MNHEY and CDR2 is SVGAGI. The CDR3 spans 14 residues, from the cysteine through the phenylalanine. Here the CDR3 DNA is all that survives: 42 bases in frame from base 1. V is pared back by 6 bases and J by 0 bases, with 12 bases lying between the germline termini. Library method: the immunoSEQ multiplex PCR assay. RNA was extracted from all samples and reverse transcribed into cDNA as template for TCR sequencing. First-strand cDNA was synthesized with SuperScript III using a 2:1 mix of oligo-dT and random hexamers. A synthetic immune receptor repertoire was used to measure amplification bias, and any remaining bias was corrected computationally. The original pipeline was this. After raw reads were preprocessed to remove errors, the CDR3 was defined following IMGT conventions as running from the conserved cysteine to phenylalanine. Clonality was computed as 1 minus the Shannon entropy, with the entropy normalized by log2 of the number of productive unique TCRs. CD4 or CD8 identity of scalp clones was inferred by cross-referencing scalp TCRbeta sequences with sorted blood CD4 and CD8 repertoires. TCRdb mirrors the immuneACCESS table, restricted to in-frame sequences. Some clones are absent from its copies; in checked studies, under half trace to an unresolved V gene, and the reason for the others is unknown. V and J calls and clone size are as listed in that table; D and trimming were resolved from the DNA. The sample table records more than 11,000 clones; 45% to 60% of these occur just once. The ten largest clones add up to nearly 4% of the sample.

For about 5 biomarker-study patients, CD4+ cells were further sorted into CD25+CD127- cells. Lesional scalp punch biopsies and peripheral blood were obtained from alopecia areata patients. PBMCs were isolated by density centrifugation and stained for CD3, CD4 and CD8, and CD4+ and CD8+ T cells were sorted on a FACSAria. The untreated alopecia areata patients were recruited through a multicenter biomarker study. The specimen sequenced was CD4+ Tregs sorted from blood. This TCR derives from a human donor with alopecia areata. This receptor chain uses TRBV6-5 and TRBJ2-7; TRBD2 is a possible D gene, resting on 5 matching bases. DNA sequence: TGTGCCAGCAGACGTATAGCGAGCTCCTACGAGCAGTACTTC. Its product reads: CASRRIASSYEQYF.